The 12 T cell receptor beta chains given below trace back to one sample, sequenced in a study of neoadjuvant anti-PD-1 for oral cavity cancer. Time point in this sample: after neoadjuvant nivolumab, at surgical resection. Profiled with immunoSEQ multiplex PCR; TCRdb holds only in-frame clones, not every one. The sample has about 24,000 clones; under 30% are singletons. Sequencing was performed on tumor tissue, taken after nivolumab (anti-PD-1) treatment. The receptors come from a person between 40 and 85 years old with oral cavity squamous cell carcinoma.

In this sample, this clone turned up a few times. The genes are TRBV14 and TRBJ1-6; no clear D. Trimming removed 0 bases at V and 10 bases at J, with 13 bases between. The CDR3 covers 15 residues. Germline values: CDR1 SGHDN, CDR2 FVKESK. The CDR3 coding sequence is TGTGCCAGCAGCCAAGATGGCGTACGGATCTCACCCCTCCACTTT. It translates to CASSQDGVRISPLHF.

The V gene is TRBV11-3, the J gene TRBJ2-3; TRBD1 agrees at 10 bases. V lost 1 base to trimming and J lost 6 bases; unmatched junction nucleotides: 7. Germline V lookup: CDR1 SGHNT, CDR2 YENEEA. This CDR3 has 16 amino acids. CDR3 DNA: TGTGCCAGCAGCTTAGGAGGGACAGGGGCTTGGGATACGCAGTATTTT. Encoded protein: CASSLGGTGAWDTQYF.

This clone was seen more than once but under ten times. The chain couples TRBV7-6 to TRBJ2-2; 11 bases map to TRBD2. Germline CDR1 and CDR2: SGHVS and FNYEAQ. The CDR3 covers 18 residues. The junction had 15 bases not matched to a gene; V was cut back by 5 bases and J by 7 bases. The CDR3 sequence is CASSPSLLLAGAVGELFF. CDR3 in DNA: TGTGCCAGCAGCCCGTCCCTTTTACTAGCGGGAGCGGTCGGGGAGCTGTTTTTT.

This clone was detected only a few times. V gene TRBV6-4 combines with J gene TRBJ2-1, with D possibly TRBD2 on 6 matching bases. There are 16 residues in the CDR3. Germline assignment: CDR1 MRHNA and CDR2 SNTAGT. Deletions cut 0 bases from V and 5 bases from J, with 14 bases between. CDR3 residues: CASSDSGTAEHNEQFF. CDR3 DNA: TGTGCCAGCAGTGACTCCGGGACTGCGGAACACAATGAGCAGTTCTTC.

The V and J genes are TRBV19 and TRBJ2-3; D is perhaps TRBD1 (6 bases). Trimming removed 7 bases at V and 3 bases at J, with 17 bases between. Germline lookup yields CDR1 LNHDA and CDR2 SQIVND (reference sequence). The CDR3 loop spans 15 amino acids. CDR3 nucleotides: TGTGCCAGTACCACCGGACAGTCAAGAACAGATACGCAGTATTTT. As protein: CASTTGQSRTDTQYF.

This clone was seen a handful of times. The chain links TRBV5-1 to TRBJ2-1; D gene uncertain. Deletions cut 7 bases from V and 7 bases from J, with 18 bases between. The CDR3 is made up of 14 amino acids. Germline values: CDR1 SGHRS, CDR2 YFSETQ. This chain's CDR3 is CASAPRLTSNEQFF. In DNA form, the CDR3 reads TGCGCCAGCGCCCCGAGACTTACAAGTAATGAGCAGTTCTTC.

The rearrangement uses TRBV6-5 and TRBJ2-3; D uncertain. This CDR3 is built from 14 residues. The V end lost 7 bases, the J end lost 3 bases, and 14 bases lay between the germline ends. The germline V gene has CDR1 MNHEY and CDR2 SVGAGI. CDR3 bases: TGTGCCAGCACCCAACATGGAGCTACAGATACGCAGTATTTT. Translated, it gives CASTQHGATDTQYF.

In DNA form, the CDR3 reads TGTGCCAGCAGGGCGTCCCGACTAGCGCGCACAGATACGCAGTATTTT. Translated, it gives CASRASRLARTDTQYF. The V call is TRBV2, the J call TRBJ2-3; 8 bases fit TRBD2. V trimming: 6 bases; J trimming: 1 base; junction bases outside the gene matches: 9. CDR3 size: 16 residues. The germline V gene has CDR1 SNHLY and CDR2 FYNNEI.

By sample share, this clone is medium-sized. V is TRBV9 and J is TRBJ1-2; D ambiguous. Germline V gene data show CDR1 as SGDLS and CDR2 as YYNGEE. The CDR3 is 13 residues long. The V end lost 6 bases, the J end lost 3 bases, and 12 bases lay between the germline ends. CDR3: CASTLGGDYGYTF. The DNA of the CDR3 is TGTGCCAGCACCCTAGGTGGGGACTATGGCTACACCTTC. Full variable domain (outside the CDR3, taken from reference TRBV9 and TRBJ1-2): DSGVTQTPKHLITATGQRVTLRCSPRSGDLSVYWYQQSLDQGLQFLIQYYNGEERAKGNILERFSAQQFPDLHSELNLSSLELGDSALYFCASTLGGDYGYTFGSGTRLTVV.

This clone appeared once. This chain links TRBV9 with TRBJ2-6; 8 bases line up with TRBD2. CDR1 and CDR2 from the germline V gene are SGDLS and YYNGEE. The V segment lost 0 bases and the J segment 2 bases; nucleotides outside the gene matches: 7. The CDR3 totals 18 residues. CDR3 amino acids: CASSVAGGRHPGANVLTF. The CDR3 nucleotides are TGTGCCAGCAGCGTAGCGGGGGGGCGCCACCCTGGGGCCAACGTCCTGACTTTC. The full variable domain, completed using reference TRBV9 and TRBJ2-6, is DSGVTQTPKHLITATGQRVTLRCSPRSGDLSVYWYQQSLDQGLQFLIQYYNGEERAKGNILERFSAQQFPDLHSELNLSSLELGDSALYFCASSVAGGRHPGANVLTFGAGSRLTVL.

The V call is TRBV15, the J call TRBJ1-5, with TRBD1 matching over 7 bases. Germline CDR1 and CDR2: LNHNV and YYDKDF (reference sequence). V dropped 3 bases and J dropped 7; count of bases not matched to a gene: 9. CDR3 length: 15 amino acids. The CDR3 sequence is CATSRDSQGRQPQHF. The CDR3 DNA sequence: TGTGCCACCAGCAGGGACTCACAGGGGCGGCAGCCCCAGCATTTT. The full variable domain, with the rest looked up from reference TRBV15 and TRBJ1-5, is DAMVIQNPRYQVTQFGKPVTLSCSQTLNHNVMYWYQQKSSQAPKLLFHYYDKDFNNEADTPDNFQSRRPNTSFCFLDIRSPGLGDTAMYLCATSRDSQGRQPQHFGDGTRLSIL.

This clone was counted between two and nine times. CDR3 region: CASRGAEQFF. The CDR3 bases are TGTGCCAGCAGAGGGGCTGAGCAGTTCTTC. The V and J genes are TRBV6-6 and TRBJ2-1; maybe TRBD1 (5 bases). Germline V gene sequence: CDR1 MNHNY, CDR2 SVGAGI (reference sequence). The CDR3 consists of 10 residues. Trimming shortened V by 6 bases and J by 9 bases, and 6 bases separated the two germline ends.